The rows below give T cell receptor beta chains drawn from one sample of a study of blood T cells in healthy people across ages. A single record per CDR3 protein comes from TCRdb applying MiXCR to the 5' RACE reads. The data contain fewer than 800,000 distinct CDR3 sequences, around a fifth of them singletons. Sequenced sample: blood. The receptors here all came from an older man in good health. Each CDR3 is given with its conserved first and last residue. D genes are given only for firm matches. Clone size, where shown, is once, few, many, or a class for clones that have expanded.

clone_size	v_call	d_call	j_call	cdr3_aa	cdr3_nt
.	TRBV3-1	.	TRBJ1-2	CASSQAAGIYGYTF	TGTGCCAGCAGCCAAGCGGCTGGGATCTATGGCTACACCTTC
few	TRBV20-1	.	TRBJ1-1	CSARDLRYTEAFF	TGCAGTGCTAGAGATCTTCGGTACACTGAAGCTTTCTTT
once	TRBV12-3/TRBV12-4	TRBD1	TRBJ1-5	CASSFWDRDQPQHF	TGTGCCAGCAGTTTTTGGGACAGGGATCAGCCCCAGCATTTT
few	TRBV10-3	.	TRBJ1-1	CAISDGGRRRTNTEAFF	TGTGCCATCAGTGATGGTGGTAGGAGACGAACCAACACTGAAGCTTTCTTT
.	TRBV2	.	TRBJ1-5	CASSPETDQPQHF	TGTGCCAGCAGTCCAGAGACCGATCAGCCCCAGCATTTT
.	TRBV2	TRBD1	TRBJ2-1	CASRGQTKNEQFF	TGTGCCAGCAGGGGACAGACCAAGAATGAGCAGTTCTTC
few	TRBV12-3/TRBV12-4	.	TRBJ2-6	CASRSWGAGANVLTF	TGTGCCAGCAGATCCTGGGGGGCTGGGGCCAACGTCCTGACTTTC
few	TRBV15	TRBD1	TRBJ1-2	CATSNPGQSLGGYTF	TGTGCCACCAGCAACCCGGGACAGTCTTTAGGGGGCTACACCTTC
.	TRBV4-2	.	TRBJ2-1	CASSRDGTTSNEQFF	TGTGCCAGCAGCCGAGATGGGACCACAAGCAATGAGCAGTTCTTC
few	TRBV20-1	TRBD1	TRBJ2-7	CSARDSRGHYEQYF	TGCAGTGCTAGAGATTCCAGGGGGCACTACGAGCAGTACTTC
.	TRBV6-5	.	TRBJ2-3	CASNARYSDTQYF	TGTGCCAGCAATGCAAGATATTCAGATACGCAGTATTTT
.	TRBV19	.	TRBJ1-2	CASSITAAAYGYTF	TGTGCCAGTAGTATAACGGCAGCGGCTTATGGCTACACCTTC